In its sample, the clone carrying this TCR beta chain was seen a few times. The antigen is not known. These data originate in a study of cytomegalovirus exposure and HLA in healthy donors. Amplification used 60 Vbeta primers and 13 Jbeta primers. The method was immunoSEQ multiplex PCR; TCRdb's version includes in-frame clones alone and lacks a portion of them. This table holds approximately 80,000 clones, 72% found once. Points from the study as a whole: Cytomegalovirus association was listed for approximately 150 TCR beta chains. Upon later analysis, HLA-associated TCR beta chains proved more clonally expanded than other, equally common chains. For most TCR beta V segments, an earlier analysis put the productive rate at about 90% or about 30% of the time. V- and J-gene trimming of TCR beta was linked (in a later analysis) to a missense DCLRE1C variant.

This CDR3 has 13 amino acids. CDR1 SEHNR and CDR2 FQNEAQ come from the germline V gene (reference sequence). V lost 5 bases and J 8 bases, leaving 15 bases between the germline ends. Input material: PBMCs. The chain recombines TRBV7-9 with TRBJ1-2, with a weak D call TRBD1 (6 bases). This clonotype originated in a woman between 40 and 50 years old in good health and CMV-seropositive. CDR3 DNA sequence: TGTGCCAGCAGCCCCCGGGGGGCGCACGGCTACACCTTC. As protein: CASSPRGAHGYTF. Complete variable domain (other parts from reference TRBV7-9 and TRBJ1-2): DTGVSQNPRHKITKRGQNVTFRCDPISEHNRLYWYRQTLGQGPEFLTYFQNEAQLEKSRLLSDRFSAERPKGSFSTLEIQRTEQGDSAMYLCASSPRGAHGYTFGSGTRLTVV.